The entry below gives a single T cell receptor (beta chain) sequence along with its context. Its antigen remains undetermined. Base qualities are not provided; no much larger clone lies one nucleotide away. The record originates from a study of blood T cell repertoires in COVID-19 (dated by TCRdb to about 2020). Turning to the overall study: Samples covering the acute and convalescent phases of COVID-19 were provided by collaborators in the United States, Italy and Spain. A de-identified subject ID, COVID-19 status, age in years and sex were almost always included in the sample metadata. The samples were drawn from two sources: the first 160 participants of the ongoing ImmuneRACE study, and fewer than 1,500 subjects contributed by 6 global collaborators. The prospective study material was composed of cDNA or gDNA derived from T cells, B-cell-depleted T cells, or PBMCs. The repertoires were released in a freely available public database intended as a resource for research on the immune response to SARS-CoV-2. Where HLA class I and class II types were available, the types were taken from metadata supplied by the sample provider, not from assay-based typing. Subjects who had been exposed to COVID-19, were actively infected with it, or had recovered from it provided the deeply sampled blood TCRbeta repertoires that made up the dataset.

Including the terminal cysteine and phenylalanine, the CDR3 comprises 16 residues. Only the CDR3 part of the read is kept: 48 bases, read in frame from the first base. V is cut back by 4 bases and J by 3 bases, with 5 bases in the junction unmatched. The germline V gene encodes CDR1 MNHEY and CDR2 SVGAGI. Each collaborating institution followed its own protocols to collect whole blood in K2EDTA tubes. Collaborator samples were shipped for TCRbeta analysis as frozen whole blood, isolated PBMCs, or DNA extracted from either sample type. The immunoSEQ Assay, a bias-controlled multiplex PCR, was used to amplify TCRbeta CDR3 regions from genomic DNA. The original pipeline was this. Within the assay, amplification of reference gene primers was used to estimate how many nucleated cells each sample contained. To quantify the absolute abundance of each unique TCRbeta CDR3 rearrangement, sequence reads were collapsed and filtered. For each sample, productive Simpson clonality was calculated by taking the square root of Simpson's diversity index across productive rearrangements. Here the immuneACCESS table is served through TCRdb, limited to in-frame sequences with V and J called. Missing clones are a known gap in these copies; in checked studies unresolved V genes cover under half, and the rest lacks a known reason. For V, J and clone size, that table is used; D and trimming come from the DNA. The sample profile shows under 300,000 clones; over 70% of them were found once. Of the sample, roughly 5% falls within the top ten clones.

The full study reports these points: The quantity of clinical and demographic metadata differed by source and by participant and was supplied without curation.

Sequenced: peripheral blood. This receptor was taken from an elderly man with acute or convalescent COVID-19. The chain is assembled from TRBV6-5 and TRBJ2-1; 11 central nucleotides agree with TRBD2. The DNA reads TGTGCCAGCAGTTCTCCCGGGACTAGCGGCTACAATGAGCAGTTCTTC. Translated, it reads CASSSPGTSGYNEQFF.